The 22 T cell receptor beta chains below were found in one sample sequenced in a study of blood T cell repertoires in COVID-19. Sequencing was performed with immunoSEQ multiplex PCR; in TCRdb, only in-frame clones are kept and a portion is missing. The table lists under 40,000 clones, around 91% of them singletons. The specimen was peripheral blood. The receptors stem from a man aged 55 to 69 with active COVID-19.

A single count supports this clone. The chain is built from TRBV5-6 and TRBJ1-1, with 10 bases identical to TRBD1. The CDR3 length is 16 residues. The V gene's germline CDR1 is SGHDT and CDR2 YYEEEE. V gave up 3 bases and J gave up 0 bases; unmatched junction bases: 5. The CDR3: CASSWGTGDMNTEAFF. DNA of the CDR3: TGTGCCAGCAGCTGGGGGACAGGGGACATGAACACTGAAGCTTTCTTT.

This clone was seen more than once but under ten times. The chain combines TRBV18 with TRBJ1-2; the D is unclear. Trimming pared 0 bases from V and 2 bases from J, leaving 4 bases between. CDR3 length equals 13 residues. Germline V gene data show CDR1 as KGHSH and CDR2 as LQKENI. The CDR3 bases are TGTGCCAGCTCACCACCTCAAAACTATGGCTACACCTTC. It specifies CASSPPQNYGYTF.

The chain combines TRBV24-1 with TRBJ2-3; D is possibly TRBD2 (5 bases). The CDR3 has 16 residues. The germline V gene encodes CDR1 KGHDR and CDR2 SFDVKD. Trimming cost V 0 bases and J 0 bases, with 9 bases left between them. The CDR3 loop reads CATSDLGGSSTDTQYF. CDR3 bases: TGTGCCACCAGTGATTTGGGCGGGTCCAGCACAGATACGCAGTATTTT.

This sequence joins TRBV10-3 and TRBJ2-2, with TRBD1 matching 10 bases. J lost 4 bases, V lost 7 bases, and 6 bases had no gene match. The CDR3 has 15 residues. The germline CDR1 and CDR2 sequences are ENHRY and SYGVKD. The CDR3 DNA is TGTGCCATCAAGGGACAGGGGATTGGCACCGGGGAGCTGTTTTTT. It yields the protein CAIKGQGIGTGELFF.

J is TRBJ1-5 and V is TRBV6-6, with a tentative D call TRBD1 (6 bases). Germline V gene sequence: CDR1 MNHNY, CDR2 SVGAGI (reference sequence). Trimming cost V 0 bases and J 5 bases, with 11 bases left between them. The CDR3 is made up of 15 amino acids. The CDR3 DNA is TGTGCCAGCAGTTACTCCGGGACAACCGATCAGCCCCAGCATTTT. It translates to CASSYSGTTDQPQHF.

The V gene is TRBV9, the J gene TRBJ2-3; possible D gene TRBD2, 6 bases. Germline loops: CDR1 SGDLS, CDR2 YYNGEE. V lost 2 bases and J lost 1, with 14 bases in between. The CDR3 loop spans 16 amino acids. The CDR3 loop is CASSVRDSGGTDTQYF. CDR3 nucleotide sequence: TGTGCCAGCAGCGTTCGTGATAGCGGCGGCACAGATACGCAGTATTTT. The variable domain in full, completed from reference TRBV9 and TRBJ2-3, reads DSGVTQTPKHLITATGQRVTLRCSPRSGDLSVYWYQQSLDQGLQFLIQYYNGEERAKGNILERFSAQQFPDLHSELNLSSLELGDSALYFCASSVRDSGGTDTQYFGPGTRLTVL.

This chain uses TRBV6-5 with TRBJ2-2, with D possibly being TRBD1 (5 bases). Germline V gives CDR1 MNHEY, CDR2 SVGAGI. V was pared by 8 bases and J by 0 bases, with 13 bases between. The CDR3 is 15 amino acids. The CDR3 is CASQRTGSNTGELFF. The CDR3 region has the DNA TGTGCCAGCCAAAGAACAGGCTCGAACACCGGGGAGCTGTTTTTT.

DNA of the CDR3: TGTGCCAGCAGCTTAGCGGCGGGGGGTTCCCACGAGCAGTACTTC. It specifies CASSLAAGGSHEQYF. The chain recombines TRBV11-3 with TRBJ2-7; 8 positions agree with TRBD2. Germline trimming cut 1 base from V and 5 bases from J; bases unmatched to any gene: 7. Germline V gene data show CDR1 as SGHNT and CDR2 as YENEEA. This CDR3 has 15 amino acids. Full variable domain (missing parts from reference TRBV11-3 and TRBJ2-7): EAGVVQSPRYKIIEKKQPVAFWCNPISGHNTLYWYLQNLGQGPELLIRYENEEAVDDSQLPKDRFSAERLKGVDSTLKIQPAELGDSAVYLCASSLAAGGSHEQYFGPGTRLTVT.

The rearrangement joins TRBV5-6 to TRBJ1-1, with no clear D. V lost 1 base to trimming and J lost 4 bases, with 14 bases between them. The CDR3 consists of 15 residues. CDR1 and CDR2 (germline): SGHDT, YYEEEE. CDR3 amino acids: CASSLLGAALTEAFF. In DNA, the CDR3 is TGTGCCAGCAGCTTGTTAGGCGCGGCCCTCACTGAAGCTTTCTTT.

CDR3 protein: CASSYFQGVGTGELFF. In DNA, the CDR3 is TGTGCCAGCAGTTACTTCCAGGGGGTTGGTACCGGGGAGCTGTTTTTT. The V gene is TRBV6-5, the J gene TRBJ2-2, with 7 bases matching TRBD1. The CDR3 consists of 16 residues. V lost 1 base, J lost 5 bases, and 7 bases stayed unmatched. Germline CDR1 MNHEY, CDR2 SVGAGI.

V is TRBV29-1 and J is TRBJ2-7; TRBD1 aligns across 7 bases. V gave up 3 bases and J gave up 4 bases; unmatched junction bases: 6. CDR1 is SQVTM and CDR2 is ANQGSEA in the germline V gene. This CDR3 comprises 13 residues. CDR3: CSVELQGSYEQYF. Here the CDR3 DNA reads TGCAGCGTTGAGTTACAGGGGTCGTACGAGCAGTACTTC.

The genes are TRBV10-3 and TRBJ2-1; a possible D gene is TRBD2 (5 bases). V was pared by 0 bases and J by 13 bases, with 10 bases between. CDR3 length equals 12 residues. The V gene's germline CDR1 is ENHRY and CDR2 SYGVKD. The CDR3 sequence is CAISESLASQFF. The CDR3 DNA sequence: TGTGCCATCAGTGAGTCGTTAGCGAGTCAGTTCTTC.

The rearrangement links TRBV19 to TRBJ1-6; TRBD1 agrees at 10 bases. The CDR3 loop spans 13 amino acids. Germline loops: CDR1 LNHDA, CDR2 SQIVND (reference sequence). The V segment lost 8 bases and the J segment 7 bases; nucleotides outside the gene matches: 2. CDR3 bases: TGTGCCAGTTCGACAGGGGGCAATTCACCCCTCCACTTT. Translated: CASSTGGNSPLHF.

The V and J genes are TRBV4-3 and TRBJ2-7, with no clear D. The CDR3 has 13 amino acids. CDR1 is LGHNA, CDR2 YSLEER, per germline. Trimming pared 4 bases from V and 4 bases from J, leaving 11 bases between. CDR3 in DNA: TGCGCCAGCAGCCTAAACACCCGATACGAGCAGTACTTC. It specifies CASSLNTRYEQYF.

This clone was counted between two and nine times. The chain links TRBV6-4 to TRBJ1-5; D gene unclear. Trimming took 1 base from V and 0 from J, leaving 16 bases between them. Per germline, CDR1 MRHNA and CDR2 SNTAGT. The CDR3 has 18 residues. The CDR3 region has the DNA TGTGCCAGCAGTGACTTGACCCTACACCGGGATAGCAATCAGCCCCAGCATTTT. It translates to CASSDLTLHRDSNQPQHF.

Only a few counts were recorded for this clone. The rearrangement uses TRBV11-2 and TRBJ2-3; TRBD2 aligns across 10 bases. The CDR3 covers 15 residues. The trim removed 3 bases at V and 2 bases at J, leaving 2 bases unmatched. Germline V gene data show CDR1 as SGHAT and CDR2 as FQNNGV. The CDR3 spells CASSFSGGHTDTQYF. As DNA, the CDR3 is TGTGCCAGCAGCTTTAGCGGGGGGCACACAGATACGCAGTATTTT.

This clone occurred once. The chain is built from TRBV9 and TRBJ2-3; possible D gene TRBD2, 7 bases. V was shortened by 1 base and J by 2 bases, with 11 bases between the two germline ends. Germline V CDR1 and CDR2: SGDLS, YYNGEE. The CDR3 contains 15 residues. The CDR3 DNA follows: TGTGCCAGCAGCGTAACTCGGGGGGCCACAGATACGCAGTATTTT. As protein: CASSVTRGATDTQYF.

This chain links TRBV5-1 with TRBJ2-5; 7 nucleotides match TRBD1. This CDR3 is 13 amino acids long. Unmatched junction bases numbered 7, after V lost 4 bases and J lost 7 bases. Germline CDR1 and CDR2: SGHRS and YFSETQ. The chain's CDR3 is CASSLWDSRTQYF. The CDR3 DNA reads TGCGCCAGCAGCCTCTGGGACAGTAGGACCCAGTACTTC.

This sequence joins TRBV7-8 and TRBJ2-7, with a weak D call TRBD2 (5 bases). Between the trimmed V and J ends, which lost 1 base and 3 bases, there was a span of 19 bases. In germline, CDR1 is SGHVS, CDR2 FQNEAQ. There are 17 residues in the CDR3. The CDR3: CASSLEAGPVYNYEQYF. CDR3 in DNA: TGTGCCAGCAGCTTAGAGGCGGGTCCAGTTTACAACTACGAGCAGTACTTC.

The chain joins TRBV12-5 to TRBJ1-2; D possibly corresponds to TRBD1 (5 bases). The CDR3 extends over 15 amino acids. Trimming pared 1 base from V and 9 bases from J, leaving 18 bases between. Germline CDR1 is LGHNT and CDR2 is FRNRAP. DNA of the CDR3: TGTGCTAGTGGTTTGGGAGACCCACAGGATACAAGCTACACCTTC. Translation: CASGLGDPQDTSYTF.

This clone was recorded once. The chain carries TRBV11-3 and TRBJ2-7, with 7 positions matching TRBD1. Germline V gene sequence: CDR1 SGHNT, CDR2 YENEEA. V was pared by 4 bases and J by 8 bases, with 17 bases of the junction left unmatched. CDR3 length: 16 amino acids. CDR3 loop: CASSSSGTASTIQQYF. The CDR3 DNA reads as TGTGCCAGCAGCTCCTCCGGGACAGCATCTACGATCCAGCAGTACTTC.

The V call is TRBV11-2, the J call TRBJ1-6; 7 bases agree with TRBD1. CDR1 is SGHAT and CDR2 is FQNNGV in the germline V gene. The CDR3 covers 16 residues. V gave up 5 bases and J gave up 7 bases; unmatched junction bases: 11. The CDR3 DNA follows: TGTGCCAGCAGCCCCCCCCGGACAGGACGCAATTCACCCCTCCACTTT. Translating gives CASSPPRTGRNSPLHF.